A single sample is the source of the 9 T cell receptor delta chains below, sequenced in a study of gamma-delta T cells after stem cell transplantation (dated by TCRdb to the mid-2010s). Library preparation used RT-PCR. TCRdb names Illumina MiSeq as the instrument used. TCRdb reanalyzed the public reads with the CATT caller, and identical DNA sequences were merged afterwards. Counted in this sample were roughly 1,300 delta-chain clones; approximately 3.1% of them appeared once. The ten most abundant clones make up 10% to 15% of the sample. Sequenced: gamma-delta T cells. The receptors stem from a human donor. It is not recorded whose cells these are; they may come from a transplant donor.

This clone is labeled as medium-sized. J is TRDJ1 and V is TRDV2, with TRDD3 as a possible D gene (6 bases). Germline CDR1 is GEAIGNYY and CDR2 is EKD. This CDR3 is built from 16 residues. Between the trimmed V and J ends, which lost 1 base and 3 bases, there was a span of 17 bases. The CDR3 reads CACDTLGGKSADKLIF. Written as DNA, the CDR3 is TGTGCCTGTGACACGTTGGGGGGTAAAAGCGCCGATAAACTCATCTTT.

Judged by abundance, this clone is large. V is TRDV2 and J is TRDJ1; TRDD3 aligns across 8 bases. The CDR3 loop spans 14 amino acids. CDR1 and CDR2 (germline): GEAIGNYY, EKD. V was pared by 3 bases and J by 2 bases, with 4 bases of the junction left unmatched. Here the CDR3 DNA reads TGTGCCTGTGACCCGATGGGGGATACCGATAAACTCATCTTT. Translated: CACDPMGDTDKLIF.

This clone is medium-sized within its sample. This rearrangement joins TRDV1 to TRDJ1; a weak D match, TRDD3 (7 bases). CDR1 TSWWSYY and CDR2 QGS come from the germline V gene. V was cut by 6 bases and J by 0 bases, with 35 bases left in between. The CDR3 runs to 22 residues. In nucleotides, the CDR3 is TGTGCTCTTGGCCCTGCTTCCTCGTACTGGGGCCCGCGCGGGAAGGACACCGATAAACTCATCTTT. This gives the protein CALGPASSYWGPRGKDTDKLIF.

This clone was picked up a small number of times. A much bigger clone sits one base away, suggesting this may be a read error. This rearrangement joins TRDV2 to TRDJ3; TRDD3 agrees at 7 bases. The CDR3 length is 19 residues. Germline CDR1 GEAIGNYY, CDR2 EKD. The CDR3 here is CACGTPGGVSSWDTRQMFF. As DNA, the CDR3 is TGTGCCTGTGGCACCCCTGGGGGGGTGAGCTCCTGGGACACCCGACAGATGTTTTTC.

In this sample, this clone turned up a few times. A single base separates this from a much larger clone, so it may be a read error. This specimen includes other DNA sequences encoding the same CDR3. The J gene is TRDJ1, the V gene TRDV2, with TRDD3 matching 10 bases. Germline V CDR1 and CDR2: GEAIGNYY, EKD. The CDR3 length is 18 residues. CDR3 in amino acids: CACDTLETGGSEGNKLIF. The CDR3 DNA follows: TGTGCCTGTGACACCTTGGAGACTGGGGGATCAGAAGGTAATAAACTAATCTTT.

This chain connects TRDV1 to TRDJ1; TRDD3 matches at 13 bases. Germline V gene lookup returns CDR1 TSWWSYY and CDR2 QGS. The CDR3 runs 23 residues. V was clipped by 0 bases and J by 0 bases; unmatched bases: 19. The DNA for the CDR3 is TGTGCTCTTGGGGAACTAAGGGGGGGCCTTCACTGGGGGATACGGCCGTACACCGATAAACTCATCTTT. Translated: CALGELRGGLHWGIRPYTDKLIF.

In its sample, this clone is medium-sized. J is TRDJ1 and V is TRDV2; 13 bases align to TRDD3. The germline CDR1 and CDR2 sequences are GEAIGNYY and EKD. The V and J ends lost 3 bases and 6 bases, in that order; junction bases with no gene match: 12. The CDR3 extends over 17 amino acids. CDR3 nucleotide sequence: TGTGCCTGTGACCCAGTACTGGGGGATACGCGTAGGAATAAACTCATCTTT. Protein sequence: CACDPVLGDTRRNKLIF.

The chain joins TRDV1 to TRDJ1; D is perhaps TRDD2 (6 bases). CDR1 is TSWWSYY and CDR2 is QGS in the germline V gene. The CDR3 runs to 20 residues. V lost 2 bases and J lost 6, with 31 bases in between. The CDR3 loop is CALGEALPTPTLTVANKLIF. The CDR3 DNA is TGTGCTCTTGGGGAAGCCCTCCCAACTCCTACCCTGACCGTAGCGAATAAACTCATCTTT.

A word on this clone: The sample has other DNA sequences that encode this CDR3 too. V usage is TRDV1 and J usage is TRDJ1; 11 nucleotides line up with TRDD3. The V and J ends lost 7 bases and 2 bases, in that order; junction bases with no gene match: 33. The germline gives CDR1 TSWWSYY, CDR2 QGS. The CDR3 has 24 amino acids. The CDR3 sequence is CALAANLPRDQNGYWGIETDKLIF. The CDR3, as DNA: TGTGCTCTTGCAGCAAACCTTCCTCGGGATCAAAACGGGTACTGGGGGATAGAGACCGATAAACTCATCTTT.